This T cell receptor (beta chain) was sequenced for a study of human T cells and chemical hapten exposure (TCRdb year 2021). A note on the overall study: For sensitization, 2% DPC in acetone was applied to a 2 cm by 2 cm area of upper inner arm skin. Libraries were pooled for sequencing, and per-sample TCR yields varied mainly because of small differences in library volumes within the pool. About 30 alopecia patients provided blood for TCR sequencing at one to four time points (pre-sensitization, 2, 6 and 24 weeks). This study followed changes in the peripheral blood TCR repertoire in vivo during primary and secondary sensitization of alopecia patients to the hapten diphenylcyclopropenone (DPC). Most of the patients in the cohort were female, and the cohort covered alopecia areata with under or over 50% scalp involvement, alopecia totalis and alopecia universalis. Patients additionally received weekly therapeutic DPC doses to the scalp throughout the approximately 25-week study period. Blood samples were taken from patients before sensitization (week 0) and then at 2, 6 and about 24 weeks after DPC sensitization. Patch testing was performed on the upper back with Finn chambers containing 0.01% DPC, and the patch tests were scored after 6 days according to International Contact Dermatitis Research Group standards.

Receptors were amplified or captured by RACE. The sequencer listed for this sample is NextSeq 500. Library preparation attached unique molecular identifiers to individual cDNA molecules for quantitative, reproducible TCR counting. Both TCR alpha and TCR beta chains were sequenced from each blood RNA sample. The study's own analysis went as follows. A median of around 100,000 TCRs per sample was observed, with a range of roughly 23,224 to 700,000. The Decombinator software suite was used to annotate the V, J and CDR3 of the TCR reads. Every sample was subsampled to the same number of TCRs (28,000) for the PS versus PT1 abundance plots. TCRs were defined as expanded if absent before sensitization and observed at least eight times at the 2-week time point. The public reads were run again by TCRdb, first through fastp at Q25 and then through MiXCR, and only productive beta chains were kept. CDR3 protein duplicates are merged, each entry listing the most common genes and DNA. V and J calls and clone size were set by TCRdb, not the authors. The sample profile shows 300,000 to 450,000 distinct CDR3 sequences; approximately 5% of them were found once. Of the sample, 2.5% to 3% is held by the ten largest clones.

This clonotype has a count of ten or more. Which antigen it targets is not known. No much larger clone is present one base from it, and per-base qualities are unavailable. Beyond this particular receptor, the publication reports: Patch test score correlated positively with the number of PT1 expanded TCRs, reaching significance at thresholds 8, 16 and 32 but not at 4. No change with DPC sensitization was found in the number of TCRs above 1 in 1000 frequency, and no evidence of global repertoire structure alterations was found. Repeated subsampling changed both the strength of the expansion versus patch-test correlation and the threshold at which that correlation became significant. All patients had alopecia, a presumed autoimmune disease, so their immune response might differ from that of healthy individuals. Expanded TCRs formed significantly more large CDR3 similarity clusters than pre-sensitization or healthy control sets, consistent with antigen-driven responses.

The time point label here, explained by the study, means: pre-sensitization, week 0. The intended sense of this specimen's treatment or condition label: therapeutic diphenylcyclopropenone sensitization with weekly scalp DPC. At each patch-test visit, blood was drawn before the patch test was applied. Patients were eligible if aged 18 to 70, diagnosed with alopecia and judged suitable for DPC therapy, and pregnant patients were excluded. Total RNA was isolated from unfractionated whole blood collected in Tempus Blood RNA tubes. The specimen comprised whole blood, sampled in connection with sensitization to the hapten diphenylcyclopropenone (DPC). The sequence was collected from a woman aged 50 to 65 with alopecia areata. Some clones in this sample may be carry-over from other donors' samples.

The sequenced DNA is TGTGCCAGCAAGGGACTAGCGGGAGCGGGCGGGGAGCTGTTTTTT. It specifies CASKGLAGAGGELFF. The chain uses TRBV2 and TRBJ2-2; the junction holds 14 bases that match TRBD2. The germline V gene provides CDR1 SNHLY and CDR2 FYNNEI. Reading from cysteine to phenylalanine, the CDR3 counts 15 amino acids. Just the 45-base CDR3 DNA is kept, in frame starting at base 1. V loses 7 bases at its end and J loses 7 bases; junction bases beyond the gene matches: 5.